A single sample is the source of the 16 T cell receptor beta chains below, sequenced in a study of metastatic and nonmetastatic thyroid tumors. TCRdb reassembled clones from the PCR reads with MiXCR. Of 3,500 to 4,000 clones in the sample, approximately 35% are singletons; the top ten hold over 35%. Before thyroid surgery, none of the patients had received any treatment. The source material was tumor tissue. The origin of the receptors is a male donor with papillary thyroid cancer or a benign thyroid nodule (not recorded which). Some clones in this sample may be carry-over from other donors' samples.

V usage is TRBV2 and J usage is TRBJ2-1, with D maybe TRBD2 (6 bases). CDR1 and CDR2 (germline): SNHLY, FYNNEI. The V and J ends lost 6 bases and 7 bases respectively, with 13 bases between them. The CDR3 has 13 amino acids. The CDR3 coding sequence is TGTGCCAGCAGGGAGGGAGCGGCAAATGAGCAGTTCTTC. Translated, it gives CASREGAANEQFF.

This clone showed up just a few times. The V call is TRBV28, the J call TRBJ2-1, with 7 bases matching TRBD1. The V and J ends lost 5 bases and 11 bases, in that order; junction bases with no gene match: 6. This CDR3 region has 12 residues. Looked up from germline, CDR1 is MDHEN and CDR2 is SYDVKM. CDR3: CASSTLTGQQFF. CDR3 sequence (DNA): TGTGCCAGCAGTACTTTGACAGGGCAGCAGTTCTTC.

The chain joins TRBV19 to TRBJ1-2, with D perhaps matching TRBD1 (6 bases). CDR1 is LNHDA, CDR2 SQIVND, per germline (reference sequence). The CDR3 extends over 14 amino acids. V was pared by 5 bases and J by 4 bases, with 14 bases between. CDR3 bases: TGTGCCAGTAGTCGTCCTCAAGGGGGCTATGGCTACACCTTC. Encoded protein: CASSRPQGGYGYTF.

This sequence joins TRBV24-1 and TRBJ2-1, with 11 nucleotides matching TRBD2. The CDR3 sequence is 18 residues long. The germline gives CDR1 KGHDR, CDR2 SFDVKD. Trimming took 1 base from V and 5 from J; bases not matched to a gene: 9. As DNA, the CDR3 is TGTGCCACCAGTGATTTATTTGGTGGGGGACTAGCGGACAATGAGCAGTTCTTC. Translating gives CATSDLFGGGLADNEQFF.

The chain couples TRBV19 to TRBJ2-1; maybe TRBD2 (5 bases). The CDR3 length is 12 residues. Trimming pared 3 bases from V and 7 bases from J, leaving 7 bases between. The germline CDR1 and CDR2 sequences are LNHDA and SQIVND (reference sequence). CDR3 amino acids: CASSMRGNEQFF. The CDR3 DNA follows: TGTGCCAGTAGTATGAGAGGGAATGAGCAGTTCTTC.

V gene TRBV7-6 combines with J gene TRBJ2-1; 8 nucleotides agree with TRBD2. The trim removed 4 bases at V and 10 bases at J, leaving 24 bases unmatched. Germline V lookup: CDR1 SGHVS, CDR2 FNYEAQ. CDR3 length: 19 amino acids. DNA of the CDR3: TGTGCCAGCAGCTCATACGCCCTGTCCCCGGGACTAGTAGCAAGAGAGCAGTTCTTC. Its protein product is CASSSYALSPGLVAREQFF.

V usage is TRBV27 and J usage is TRBJ2-1, with D perhaps being TRBD1 or TRBD2 (5 bases each). The germline CDR1 and CDR2 sequences are MNHEY and SMNVEV (reference sequence). The V end was cut by 6 bases, the J end by 6 bases, with 12 bases between. The CDR3 is 13 amino acids. CDR3 sequence reads: CASSRGRGNEQFF. CDR3 DNA sequence: TGTGCCAGCAGCCGGGGCCGCGGCAATGAGCAGTTCTTC.

The table lists this clone with a few counts. V and J are TRBV6-5 and TRBJ2-1, with 7 bases fitting TRBD1. This CDR3 comprises 16 residues. The V gene's germline CDR1 is MNHEY and CDR2 SVGAGI. The V gene end was trimmed by 0 bases and the J gene end by 0 bases; junction bases not matched to a gene: 2. CDR3 protein: CASSYSWDSSYNEQFF. In DNA, the CDR3 is TGTGCCAGCAGTTACTCCTGGGACAGCTCCTACAATGAGCAGTTCTTC.

This sequence joins TRBV19 and TRBJ2-1; 7 bases map to TRBD1. V was clipped by 10 bases and J by 5 bases; unmatched bases: 14. CDR3 length: 15 amino acids. Germline CDR1 is LNHDA and CDR2 is SQIVND (reference sequence). Written as DNA, the CDR3 is TGTGCCACTCGACAGGGTATCTTGAGTCACAATGAGCAGTTCTTC. This encodes CATRQGILSHNEQFF. Combining the CDR3 with reference TRBV19 and TRBJ2-1 gives the whole variable domain DGGITQSPKYLFRKEGQNVTLSCEQNLNHDAMYWYRQDPGQGLRLIYYSQIVNDFQKGDIAEGYSVSREKKESFPLTVTSAQKNPTAFYLCATRQGILSHNEQFFGPGTRLTVL.

This clone was detected a few times. The rearrangement links TRBV6-1 to TRBJ1-2, with 8 bases that match TRBD1. Trimming cost V 5 bases and J 2 bases; bases outside gene matches: 4. The V gene's germline CDR1 is MNHNS and CDR2 SASEGT. This CDR3 is 14 amino acids long. Written as DNA, the CDR3 is TGTGCCAGCAGTCGGGGACAGGAAAACTATGGCTACACCTTC. Protein sequence: CASSRGQENYGYTF.

Of note for this clone: The junction departs from germline at one end; a sequencing error may be responsible. This chain links TRBV28 with TRBJ2-1; no reliable D call. This CDR3 is built from 14 residues. Germline loops: CDR1 MDHEN, CDR2 SYDVKM. The DNA of the CDR3 is TGTTCCAGCATTTTAGAACTTGGGTCGAATGAGCAGTTCTTC. It specifies CSSILELGSNEQFF.

V usage is TRBV4-1 and J usage is TRBJ2-7, with D tentatively TRBD1 (6 bases). The CDR3 has 14 amino acids. Germline V lookup: CDR1 MGHRA, CDR2 YSYEKL. Trimming left V 4 bases short and J 2 bases short, with 12 bases between. CDR3 in amino acids: CASSLVGATYEQYF. For the CDR3, the DNA is TGCGCCAGCAGCCTGGTGGGGGCCACCTACGAGCAGTACTTC.

V and J are TRBV27 and TRBJ1-2; D gene ambiguous. Looked up from germline, CDR1 is MNHEY and CDR2 is SMNVEV (reference sequence). V dropped 2 bases and J dropped 1 base, with 14 bases sitting between them. The CDR3 sequence is 16 residues long. The CDR3 protein is CASSLGSGVGNYGYTF. DNA of the CDR3: TGTGCCAGCAGTTTAGGGTCCGGGGTTGGTAACTATGGCTACACCTTC.

This clone has just a few counts. With a much larger clone just one base away, this may be a read error. Other DNA sequences in the sample encode the same CDR3. The chain couples TRBV12-3 or TRBV12-4 to TRBJ2-3; 10 bases align to TRBD2. CDR3 length: 17 residues. With V trimmed by 3 bases and J by 1 base, 7 bases remained unmatched. The DNA of the CDR3 is TGTGCCAGCAGTTTGGAGCGGGAGGGGTCACGCACAGATACGCAGTATTTT. Translated, it gives CASSLEREGSRTDTQYF.

This clone was found a few times. This chain uses TRBV2 with TRBJ1-6; D not certain. Per germline, CDR1 SNHLY and CDR2 FYNNEI. Trimming removed 6 bases from V and 11 bases from J, with 14 bases in between. This CDR3 region has 13 residues. CDR3 sequence: CASSVLPRPPLHF. CDR3 DNA: TGTGCCAGCAGCGTCCTGCCCAGGCCACCCCTCCACTTT.

This clone was seen more than once but under ten times. J is TRBJ2-7 and V is TRBV6-2 or TRBV6-3; D ambiguous. V gave up 0 bases and J gave up 4 bases, with 7 bases separating them. The CDR3 consists of 13 residues. Germline V gene data show CDR1 as MNHEY and CDR2 as SVGEGT. The CDR3 DNA sequence: TGTGCCAGCAGTTACTCATCATCGTACGAGCAGTACTTC. Protein sequence: CASSYSSSYEQYF.